The 30 T cell receptor beta chains in this list originate from one sample, sequenced in a study of cytomegalovirus exposure and HLA in healthy donors. Primers: 60 Vbeta forward and 13 Jbeta reverse. The method was immunoSEQ multiplex PCR; TCRdb's version includes in-frame clones alone and lacks a portion of them. Among approximately 170,000 clones listed, roughly 85% were seen once. Sequencing used PBMCs. These receptors came from a boy aged 2 to 10 in good health and CMV-seronegative.

The J gene is TRBJ2-2, the V gene TRBV6-5; D ambiguous. The CDR3 runs to 13 residues. V was shortened by 8 bases and J by 4 bases, with 11 bases between the two germline ends. Per the germline V gene, CDR1 is MNHEY and CDR2 is SVGAGI. CDR3 sequence reads: CASQLVATGELFF. In DNA form, the CDR3 reads TGTGCCAGCCAGCTAGTCGCCACCGGGGAGCTGTTTTTT.

This clone was observed a single time. The rearrangement links TRBV28 to TRBJ2-7; TRBD1 matches 8 bases. CDR1 and CDR2 (germline): MDHEN, SYDVKM. The trim removed 5 bases at V and 5 bases at J, leaving 11 bases unmatched. CDR3 length: 15 residues. The DNA of the CDR3 is TGTGCCAGCAGTCCACCCGGACAGGGTCGGAACGAGCAGTACGTC. The encoded protein is CASSPPGQGRNEQYV.

The rearrangement joins TRBV7-6 to TRBJ2-6, with 9 bases identical to TRBD1. With 5 bases clipped from V and 4 bases from J, the junction kept 15 bases outside the gene matches. The V gene's germline CDR1 is SGHVS and CDR2 FNYEAQ. The CDR3 spans 19 residues. The CDR3 region is CASSLLRDREISGANVLTF. Here the CDR3 DNA reads TGTGCCAGCAGCCTTCTGAGGGACAGGGAAATCTCCGGGGCCAACGTCCTGACTTTC.

The V and J genes are TRBV2 and TRBJ2-2; tentative D call: TRBD1 (5 bases). The CDR3 runs 15 residues. In germline, CDR1 is SNHLY, CDR2 FYNNEI. V was cut by 6 bases and J by 0 bases, with 11 bases left in between. The CDR3: CASRPGPSNTGELFF. The CDR3 DNA sequence: TGTGCCAGCAGGCCAGGGCCATCGAACACCGGGGAGCTGTTTTTT. Full variable domain (outside the CDR3, taken from reference TRBV2 and TRBJ2-2): EPEVTQTPSHQVTQMGQEVILRCVPISNHLYFYWYRQILGQKVEFLVSFYNNEISEKSEIFDDQFSVERPDGSNFTLKIRSTKLEDSAMYFCASRPGPSNTGELFFGEGSRLTVL.

The chain joins TRBV29-1 to TRBJ1-1; the D is unclear. In germline, CDR1 is SQVTM, CDR2 ANQGSEA. This CDR3 spans 12 amino acids. Trimming removed 3 bases at V and 3 bases at J, with 8 bases between. The CDR3 loop reads CSVDGLYTEAFF. DNA for the CDR3: TGCAGCGTTGATGGACTCTACACTGAAGCTTTCTTT.

A few counts support this clone. The chain has TRBV2 and TRBJ2-2; D is possibly TRBD1 (6 bases). The CDR3 has 12 amino acids. Trimming took 9 bases from V and 3 from J, leaving 8 bases between them. Germline V gene lookup returns CDR1 SNHLY and CDR2 FYNNEI. CDR3 coding DNA: TGTGCCAGTAGGGGGTACACCGGGGAGCTGTTTTTT. It translates to CASRGYTGELFF.

This chain uses TRBV5-1 with TRBJ2-2; 7 bases map to TRBD1. The V gene end was trimmed by 6 bases and the J gene end by 2 bases; junction bases not matched to a gene: 4. The CDR3 has 14 residues. The germline CDR1 and CDR2 sequences are SGHRS and YFSETQ. The CDR3 loop is CASNRDSNTGELFF. CDR3 DNA: TGCGCCAGCAACCGGGACAGTAACACCGGGGAGCTGTTTTTT.

The chain links TRBV6-1 to TRBJ1-2, with 9 bases matching TRBD1. Germline V gene data show CDR1 as MNHNS and CDR2 as SASEGT. The CDR3 is made up of 13 amino acids. The trim removed 11 bases at V and 2 bases at J, leaving 6 bases unmatched. Here the CDR3 reads CASDRGGNYGYTF. The CDR3 DNA is TGTGCCTCGGACAGGGGAGGAAACTATGGCTACACCTTC.

This sequence joins TRBV5-1 and TRBJ1-1; 7 bases are a match to TRBD1. This CDR3 comprises 14 residues. V was clipped by 3 bases and J by 7 bases; unmatched bases: 9. Germline V CDR1 and CDR2: SGHRS, YFSETQ. CDR3 in DNA: TGCGCCAGCAGCTCGACAGGGAATCAGGTTGAAGCTTTCTTT. Translation: CASSSTGNQVEAFF.

The chain couples TRBV5-4 to TRBJ2-7; tentative D call: TRBD2 (5 bases). The CDR3 extends over 14 amino acids. CDR1 is SGHNT and CDR2 is YYREEE in the germline V gene (reference sequence). V was cut by 4 bases and J by 5 bases, with 16 bases left in between. In DNA form, the CDR3 reads TGTGCCAGCAGCCCGACGGGGAGTCGCGACGAGCAGTACTTC. Translating it yields CASSPTGSRDEQYF.

V usage is TRBV5-1 and J usage is TRBJ2-5, with 15 positions matching TRBD2. The CDR3 is 16 amino acids. The germline V gene encodes CDR1 SGHRS and CDR2 YFSETQ. V was pared by 4 bases and J by 5 bases, with 6 bases of the junction left unmatched. In nucleotides, the CDR3 is TGCGCCAGCAGCCCCGGACTAGCGGGAGGGTCGGAGACCCAGTACTTC. Amino acids: CASSPGLAGGSETQYF.

V is TRBV5-1 and J is TRBJ2-7; 8 bases line up with TRBD2. Germline V gene sequence: CDR1 SGHRS, CDR2 YFSETQ. Trimming at V came to 4 bases and at J to 7 bases, leaving 22 bases not matched to a gene. This CDR3 spans 18 amino acids. CDR3 in DNA: TGCGCCAGCAGCCAACCCGGACAGAAGTCGGCTCGCGGGAGGGAGCAGTACTTC. It translates to CASSQPGQKSARGREQYF.

This clone has only a few counts. V and J are TRBV4-2 and TRBJ2-2, with D possibly TRBD1 on 5 matching bases. From germline, CDR1 is LGHNA and CDR2 YNFKEQ. V was shortened by 5 bases and J by 4 bases, with 8 bases between the two germline ends. The CDR3 runs to 13 residues. The CDR3 region has the DNA TGTGCCAGCAGCTTCCAGGGCACCGGGGAGCTGTTTTTT. Translated: CASSFQGTGELFF.

V is TRBV2 and J is TRBJ1-1, with 8 nucleotides matching TRBD1. The length of the CDR3 is 14 residues. With V trimmed by 6 bases and J by 4 bases, 7 bases remained unmatched. CDR1 SNHLY and CDR2 FYNNEI come from the germline V gene. For the CDR3, the DNA is TGTGCCAGCAGAATCGGACAGGGTTTCACTGAAGCTTTCTTT. Encoded protein: CASRIGQGFTEAFF.

On this clone: Other DNA variants within this sample encode the same CDR3. The chain employs TRBV28 and TRBJ2-5, with D possibly matching TRBD1 (5 bases). The V and J ends lost 5 bases and 2 bases respectively, with 9 bases between them. Germline V gene data show CDR1 as MDHEN and CDR2 as SYDVKM. This CDR3 contains 13 residues. DNA for the CDR3: TGTGCCAGCAGTCTAGGGGCGCAAGAGACCCAGTACTTC. This sequence encodes CASSLGAQETQYF.

The J gene is TRBJ2-5, the V gene TRBV19; TRBD2 agrees at 7 bases. Trimming took 4 bases from V and 2 from J; bases not matched to a gene: 10. This CDR3 contains 16 residues. Germline V CDR1 and CDR2: LNHDA, SQIVND (reference sequence). CDR3 nucleotides: TGTGCCAGTAGTAGCCGGGGCGGGGGTTCTCAAGAGACCCAGTACTTC. The encoded protein is CASSSRGGGSQETQYF.

V gene TRBV6-4 combines with J gene TRBJ2-1; D possibly corresponds to TRBD1 (6 bases). CDR3 length equals 16 residues. V was trimmed by 0 bases and J by 3 bases, leaving 12 bases between them. Per the germline V gene, CDR1 is MRHNA and CDR2 is SNTAGT. The CDR3 bases are TGTGCCAGCAGTGACTCGTTCAGGACAGTCTACAATGAGCAGTTCTTC. This translates into CASSDSFRTVYNEQFF.

This chain connects TRBV2 to TRBJ2-1; 10 bases match TRBD2. The J segment lost 3 bases and the V segment lost 6 bases, leaving 5 bases of the junction unmatched. The germline gives CDR1 SNHLY, CDR2 FYNNEI. This CDR3 region has 15 residues. The CDR3 spells CASSTAGGNYNEQFF. CDR3 in DNA: TGTGCCAGCAGCACAGCGGGAGGGAACTACAATGAGCAGTTCTTC.

The chain employs TRBV5-1 and TRBJ2-7, with 7 bases lining up with TRBD1. CDR1 is SGHRS, CDR2 YFSETQ, per germline. CDR3 size: 14 residues. After removal of 3 bases from V and 3 bases from J, the junction contained 6 bases not matched to a gene. In DNA form, the CDR3 reads TGCGCCAGCAGCTCCGGGACAGCGTACTACGAGCAGTACTTC. Encoded protein: CASSSGTAYYEQYF.

The gene calls are TRBV21-1 and TRBJ2-7; the table's D call TRBD2 went unverified against the DNA. TRBV21-1 corresponds to a pseudogene. CDR3 length equals 15 residues. The CDR3 bases are TGTGCCAGCAGCAATCAGTCGGGGGGTTACCACGAGCAGTACGTC. It encodes CASSNQSGGYHEQYV.

This clone was detected only once. The chain couples TRBV30 to TRBJ2-3; 11 positions agree with TRBD2. Trimming cost V 2 bases and J 0 bases; bases outside gene matches: 10. Germline assignment: CDR1 GTSNPN and CDR2 SVGIG (reference sequence). The CDR3 spans 18 residues. The CDR3 DNA reads TGTGCCTGGAGTTCCCCTAGCGGGGGGCCCTTTAGCACAGATACGCAGTATTTT. Amino acids: CAWSSPSGGPFSTDTQYF.

The chain carries TRBV14 and TRBJ1-6, with TRBD1 matching 9 bases. Germline CDR1 and CDR2: SGHDN and FVKESK. V trimming: 0 bases; J trimming: 9 bases; junction bases outside the gene matches: 9. The CDR3 consists of 17 residues. CDR3 amino acids: CASSQDYNRGLGSPLHF. For the CDR3, the DNA is TGTGCCAGCAGCCAAGATTATAACAGGGGGCTTGGTTCACCCCTCCACTTT.

The CDR3 reads CASSPDPGTGPDGGYTF. The CDR3 region has the DNA TGTGCCAGCAGCCCTGACCCCGGGACTGGACCTGACGGTGGCTACACCTTC. The rearrangement joins TRBV7-9 to TRBJ1-2; D possibly corresponds to TRBD1 (5 bases). Trimming pared 5 bases from V and 7 bases from J, leaving 26 bases between. CDR1 and CDR2 (germline): SEHNR, FQNEAQ (reference sequence). The CDR3 runs 17 residues.

Concerning this clone itself: Within the sample, other DNA sequences also encode this same CDR3. The chain joins TRBV19 to TRBJ1-5; no clear D. This CDR3 has 14 residues. From germline, CDR1 is LNHDA and CDR2 SQIVND (reference sequence). V dropped 3 bases and J dropped 6 bases, with 12 bases sitting between them. CDR3 residues: CASSIQGGGQPQHF. The CDR3 DNA reads as TGTGCCAGTAGTATTCAAGGAGGAGGTCAGCCCCAGCATTTT.

The genes are TRBV10-1 and TRBJ1-1; 9 positions match TRBD1. CDR3 length equals 13 residues. J gave up 10 bases and V 6 bases, and 9 bases lay outside the gene matches. Germline CDR1 and CDR2: WNHNN and SYGVQD (reference sequence). CDR3 loop: CASSDGQGTVAFF. The CDR3 DNA reads as TGCGCCAGCAGCGACGGACAGGGGACCGTAGCTTTCTTT.

The rearrangement links TRBV5-6 to TRBJ2-1, with TRBD1 as a possible D gene (6 bases). The CDR3 length is 14 residues. V was clipped by 0 bases and J by 5 bases, with 9 bases between them. Germline V gives CDR1 SGHDT, CDR2 YYEEEE. The CDR3 nucleotides read TGTGCCAGCAGCTTGGCCCCAGGGGACAATGAGCAGTTCTTC. Amino acid sequence: CASSLAPGDNEQFF.

This sequence joins TRBV11-2 and TRBJ2-3; a weak D match, TRBD1 (6 bases). CDR1 is SGHAT and CDR2 is FQNNGV in the germline V gene. Trimming stripped 2 bases from V and 2 bases from J, with 20 bases between. This CDR3 has 18 residues. The CDR3 DNA sequence: TGTGCCAGCAGCTTACGAGTGACAGGCCCTACAACCACAGATACGCAGTATTTT. It specifies CASSLRVTGPTTTDTQYF.

Worth noting for this clone: Relative to the germline gene, one junction end is altered; a read error may explain this. The chain couples TRBV7-9 to TRBJ2-7; 10 bases line up with TRBD1. Germline V gene lookup returns CDR1 SEHNR and CDR2 FQNEAQ (reference sequence). The CDR3 is 13 residues long. CDR3 in DNA: TGTTCCAGCAGCTCGACAGGGGGCAACGAGCAGTACTTC. It encodes CSSSSTGGNEQYF.

The chain uses TRBV29-1 and TRBJ2-2; D ambiguous. Germline CDR1 is SQVTM and CDR2 is ANQGSEA. The CDR3 covers 12 residues. Between the trimmed V and J ends, which lost 8 bases and 2 bases, there was a span of 9 bases. The CDR3 spells CSTPANTGELFF. The CDR3 coding sequence is TGCAGCACTCCCGCCAACACCGGGGAGCTGTTTTTT.

The chain recombines TRBV10-3 with TRBJ2-2; 11 nucleotides line up with TRBD1. Per the germline V gene, CDR1 is ENHRY and CDR2 is SYGVKD. The CDR3 extends over 13 amino acids. J lost 10 bases, V lost 5 bases, and 3 bases had no gene match. Written as DNA, the CDR3 is TGTGCCATCAGTCAGGACAGGGGGCAGGAGCTGTTTTTT. It yields the protein CAISQDRGQELFF.